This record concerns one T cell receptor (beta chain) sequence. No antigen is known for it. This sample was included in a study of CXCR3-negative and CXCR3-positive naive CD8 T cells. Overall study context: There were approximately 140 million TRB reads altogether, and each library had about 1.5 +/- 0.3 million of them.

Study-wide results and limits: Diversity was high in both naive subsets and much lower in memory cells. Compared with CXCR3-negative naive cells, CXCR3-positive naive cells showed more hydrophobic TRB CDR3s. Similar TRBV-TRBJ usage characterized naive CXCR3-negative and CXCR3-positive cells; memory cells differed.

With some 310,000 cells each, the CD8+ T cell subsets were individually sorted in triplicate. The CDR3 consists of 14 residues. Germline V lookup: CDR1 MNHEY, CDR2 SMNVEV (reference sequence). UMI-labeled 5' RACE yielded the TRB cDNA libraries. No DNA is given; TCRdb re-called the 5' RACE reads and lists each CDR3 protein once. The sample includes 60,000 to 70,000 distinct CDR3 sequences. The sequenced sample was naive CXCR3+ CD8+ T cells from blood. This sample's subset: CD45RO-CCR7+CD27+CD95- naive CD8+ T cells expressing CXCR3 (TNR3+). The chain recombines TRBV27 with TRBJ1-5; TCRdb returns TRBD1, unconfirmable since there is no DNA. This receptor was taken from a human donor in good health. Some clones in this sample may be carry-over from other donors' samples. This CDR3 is CASGQGAEGQPQHF.